The sequence of this T cell receptor (beta chain) was determined in a study of patients and donors after allogeneic stem cell transplantation (dated by TCRdb to 2018 to 2020). Receptor libraries were prepared by RT-PCR. This sample was sequenced with a NextSeq 550. TCRdb's own reprocessing of the public reads used fastp at Q25 and MiXCR and kept productive beta chains. Entries are consolidated by CDR3 protein sequence, retaining the most common genes and DNA. The sample contains under 200,000 distinct CDR3 sequences, roughly 31% of them found a single time. The leading ten clones occupy 3.2% of the sample. This clonotype was seen a handful of times. The antigen it binds to is not known. Base qualities are not provided; no much larger clone lies one nucleotide away. V is reduced by 3 bases and J by 7 bases, leaving a spacing of 10 bases between them. CDR1 and CDR2, looked up from the germline V gene (reference sequence), are MNHEY and SMNVEV. There are 13 amino acids in the CDR3, from cysteine to phenylalanine inclusive. Only the CDR3 DNA stays, 39 bases, in frame from base 1.

The rearranged chain carries TRBV27 and TRBJ1-5; TRBD1 is possibly the D segment (5 matching bases). This receptor was obtained from a human donor who was either an allogeneic HSCT recipient or a stem cell or donor lymphocyte infusion donor (not recorded which). It is not recorded whose cells these are; they may come from a transplant donor. The sequencing input was blood, either unsorted or a sorted T cell fraction (not recorded which). The nucleotide sequence is TGTGCCAGCAGTTTCTGGGGGAACCAGCCCCAGCATTTT. Its coded protein is CASSFWGNQPQHF.